This T cell receptor beta chain appears in the sequencing data of a study of cytomegalovirus exposure and HLA in healthy donors. The wider study: Prior work identified more than 90 million unique TCR beta sequences in 150 million to 200 million T cells.

The CDR3 loop spans 14 amino acids. The V end was cut by 0 bases, the J end by 0 bases, with 6 bases between. Germline V lookup: CDR1 SGDLS, CDR2 YYNGEE. Researchers ran the PCR with 60 Vbeta and 13 Jbeta primers. Under the authors' procedure: Approximately 80 million unique TCR beta chains, around 10 million of them shared, were counted by a later analysis. The protocol was immunoSEQ multiplex PCR, while the TCRdb copy is restricted to in-frame clones and leaves out a portion. The V and J calls and clone size come from that table; D and trimming were worked out from the DNA. The profile shows approximately 75,000 clones, 74% of them singletons.

The J gene is TRBJ1-1, the V gene TRBV9, with D maybe TRBD1 (5 bases). Sequencing was performed on PBMCs. The clonotype comes from a woman aged 55-70 years in good health and CMV-seropositive. CDR3 sequence reads: CASSVGGVNTEAFF. In nucleotides, the CDR3 is TGTGCCAGCAGCGTAGGGGGGGTGAACACTGAAGCTTTCTTT.